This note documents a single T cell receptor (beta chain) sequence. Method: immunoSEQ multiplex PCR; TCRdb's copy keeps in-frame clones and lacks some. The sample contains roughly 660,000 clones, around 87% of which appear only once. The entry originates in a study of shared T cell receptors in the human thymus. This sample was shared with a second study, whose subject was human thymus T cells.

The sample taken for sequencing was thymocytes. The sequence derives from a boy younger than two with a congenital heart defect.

The CDR3 reads CASSLARSEAFF. In nucleotides, the CDR3 is TGTGCCAGCAGCTTGGCCCGGTCTGAAGCTTTCTTT. The V call is TRBV5-4, the J call TRBJ1-1; no firm D call. Trimming removed 0 bases from V and 6 bases from J, with 6 bases in between. Germline V lookup: CDR1 SGHNT, CDR2 YYREEE (reference sequence). The CDR3 extends over 12 amino acids.